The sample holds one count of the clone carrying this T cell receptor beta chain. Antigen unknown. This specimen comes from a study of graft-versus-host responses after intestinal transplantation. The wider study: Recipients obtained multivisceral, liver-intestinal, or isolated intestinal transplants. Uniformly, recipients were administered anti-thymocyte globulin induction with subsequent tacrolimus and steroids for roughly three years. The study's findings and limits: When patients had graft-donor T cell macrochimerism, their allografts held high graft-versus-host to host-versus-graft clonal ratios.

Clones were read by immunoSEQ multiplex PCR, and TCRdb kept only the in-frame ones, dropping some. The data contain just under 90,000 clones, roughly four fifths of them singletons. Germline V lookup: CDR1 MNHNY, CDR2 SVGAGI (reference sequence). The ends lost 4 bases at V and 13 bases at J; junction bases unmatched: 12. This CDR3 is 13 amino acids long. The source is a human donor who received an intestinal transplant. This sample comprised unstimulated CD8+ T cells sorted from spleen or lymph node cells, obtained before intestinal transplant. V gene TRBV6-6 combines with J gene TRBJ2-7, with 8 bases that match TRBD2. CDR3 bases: TGTGCCAGCAGTTTAGCTAGCGGGCAGGTCGAATACTTC. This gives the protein CASSLASGQVEYF.